The 18 T cell receptor beta chains below come from one sample, sequenced in a study of shared clonotypes between healthy human individuals. Here immunoSEQ multiplex PCR was the method, and the copy in TCRdb shows in-frame clones only, minus some. The sample contains approximately 470,000 clones, 81% of which appear only once. The specimen was PBMCs. These receptor sequences come from a middle-aged woman in good health. Some clones in this sample may be carry-over from other donors' samples.

Worth noting for this clone: With only one base between it and a far larger clone, this is likely a read error. This chain's CDR3 is CASSLMNTEALF. CDR3 sequence (DNA): TGTGCCAGCAGCTTAATGAACACTGAAGCTTTATTT. The genes are TRBV7-9 and TRBJ1-1; D not resolved. The V gene's germline CDR1 is SEHNR and CDR2 FQNEAQ (reference sequence). CDR3 length: 12 amino acids. Filled out from reference TRBV7-9 and TRBJ1-1, the complete variable domain reads DTGVSQNPRHKITKRGQNVTFRCDPISEHNRLYWYRQTLGQGPEFLTYFQNEAQLEKSRLLSDRFSAERPKGSFSTLEIQRTEQGDSAMYLCASSLMNTEALFGQGTRLTVV.

Notes on this clone: A far larger clone differs by one base, so this is likely a read error. The chain employs TRBV2 and TRBJ1-5, with D maybe TRBD1 (6 bases). This CDR3 has 14 amino acids. Germline V lookup: CDR1 SNHLY, CDR2 FYNNEI. Trimming took off 2 bases at V and 5 bases at J, with 10 bases between the two ends. CDR3 loop: CASSELDSYQPQHF. CDR3 bases: TGTGCCAGCAGTGAATTGGACAGCTATCAGCCCCAGCATTTT. The entire variable domain, with the rest obtained from reference TRBV2 and TRBJ1-5, is as follows: EPEVTQTPSHQVTQMGQEVILRCVPISNHLYFYWYRQILGQKVEFLVSFYNNEISEKSEIFDDQFSVERPDGSNFTLKIRSTKLEDSAMYFCASSELDSYQPQHFGDGTRLSIL.

CDR3 amino acids: CASSEGIQLGRQYF. CDR3 coding DNA: TGTGCCAGCAGTGAAGGGATCCAACTTGGACGGCAGTACTTC. The chain has TRBV7-9 and TRBJ2-7, with no clear D. This CDR3 is built from 14 residues. Germline V gene lookup returns CDR1 SEHNR and CDR2 FQNEAQ (reference sequence). Trimming stripped 6 bases from V and 9 bases from J, with 21 bases between.

With regard to this clone: A far larger clone is just one base off, so this is likely a read error. V is TRBV10-2 and J is TRBJ2-7; 7 bases line up with TRBD2. CDR1 and CDR2 (germline): WSHSY, SAAADI. This CDR3 has 14 amino acids. Trimming cost V 6 bases and J 5 bases; bases outside gene matches: 10. This CDR3 reads CASRPGLTTHEQYF. The CDR3 nucleotides are TGCGCCAGCAGACCGGGACTAACTACCCACGAGCAGTACTTC.

This clone was counted a few times. The same CDR3 arises from other DNA sequences in this sample as well. The V gene is TRBV5-1, the J gene TRBJ1-5, with D uncertain. Between the trimmed V and J ends, which lost 0 bases and 4 bases, there was a span of 5 bases. Germline V gives CDR1 SGHRS, CDR2 YFSETQ. This CDR3 contains 13 residues. CDR3 sequence (DNA): TGCGCCAGCAGCTTGGCTGGTAATCAGCCCCAGCATTTT. Protein sequence: CASSLAGNQPQHF.

The CDR3: CASSLWAAGNNEQFF. For the CDR3, the DNA is TGCGCCAGCAGTCTATGGGCAGCGGGAAACAATGAGCAGTTCTTC. This chain connects TRBV5-1 to TRBJ2-1; 7 bases map to TRBD2. The CDR3 runs 15 residues. Trimming cost V 5 bases and J 5 bases; bases outside gene matches: 10. CDR1 SGHRS and CDR2 YFSETQ come from the germline V gene.

The chain links TRBV10-3 to TRBJ2-7; the match to TRBD2 covers 7 bases. Losses at the gene ends were 6 bases for V and 4 bases for J; bases not matched to a gene: 12. Looked up from germline, CDR1 is ENHRY and CDR2 is SYGVKD. The CDR3 has 15 amino acids. CDR3 sequence: CAIRLGGEGVYEQYF. DNA for the CDR3: TGTGCCATCAGGTTAGGAGGGGAGGGCGTTTACGAGCAGTACTTC.

On this clone: This probably arose from a read error, given a far larger clone one base away. This is likely a read error, given that the CDR3 carries no conserved phenylalanine or tryptophan at its end. Other DNA sequences from this sample encode an identical CDR3 as well. The rearrangement joins TRBV19 to TRBJ1-4, with no clear D. The V end was cut by 1 base, the J end by 8 bases, with 11 bases between. CDR1 is LNHDA, CDR2 SQIVND, per germline (reference sequence). The CDR3 is 14 amino acids. Here the CDR3 reads CASSIGVSEEKLFL. The CDR3 DNA reads as TGTGCCAGTAGTATAGGGGTTTCTGAAGAAAAACTGTTTCTT.

Note on this clone: One end of the junction fails to match germline, which may point to a read error. The chain employs TRBV7-7 and TRBJ2-3; perhaps TRBD2 as D (5 bases). There are 16 residues in the CDR3. Per germline, CDR1 SSHAT and CDR2 FNYEAQ (reference sequence). The DNA for the CDR3 is TGTGCTAGCAGCCCCGAGAGCGGAGGCTCAACTGGTACGCAGTATTTT. This translates into CASSPESGGSTGTQYF.

The chain carries TRBV5-6 and TRBJ2-3; 8 bases fit TRBD1. Looked up from germline, CDR1 is SGHDT and CDR2 is YYEEEE. Losses at the gene ends were 0 bases for V and 4 bases for J; bases not matched to a gene: 7. The CDR3 is made up of 16 amino acids. The CDR3 DNA reads as TGTGCCAGCAGCTTGGCCGTGGACAGGGCTTCAGATACGCAGTATTTT. This encodes CASSLAVDRASDTQYF.

This clone was recorded once. V and J are TRBV28 and TRBJ1-2; D is perhaps TRBD1 (5 bases). Germline V gene sequence: CDR1 MDHEN, CDR2 SYDVKM. This CDR3 contains 13 residues. Deletions cut 8 bases from V and 4 bases from J, with 14 bases between. The CDR3 DNA is TGTGCCAGCTCCCGGTGGGGCGGCTATGGCTACACCTTC. Its translation: CASSRWGGYGYTF.

This chain links TRBV5-1 with TRBJ1-1; 9 bases match TRBD1. The V and J ends lost 0 bases and 6 bases, in that order; junction bases with no gene match: 9. CDR3 length equals 16 residues. The germline V gene encodes CDR1 SGHRS and CDR2 YFSETQ. CDR3 region: CASSLGTGTGIAEAFF. The CDR3 nucleotides read TGCGCCAGCAGCTTGGGGACCGGGACAGGGATTGCTGAAGCTTTCTTT. The whole variable domain, remainder taken from reference TRBV5-1 and TRBJ1-1, is KAGVTQTPRYLIKTRGQQVTLSCSPISGHRSVSWYQQTPGQGLQFLFEYFSETQRNKGNFPGRFSGRQFSNSRSEMNVSTLELGDSALYLCASSLGTGTGIAEAFFGQGTRLTVV.

V gene TRBV7-3 combines with J gene TRBJ2-5, with D unclear. This CDR3 comprises 13 residues. The V gene's germline CDR1 is SGHTA and CDR2 FQGTGA. V was clipped by 2 bases and J by 0 bases, with 4 bases between them. The DNA of the CDR3 is TGTGCCAGCAGCTTACGGAACCAAGAGACCCAGTACTTC. Amino acid sequence: CASSLRNQETQYF.

The chain combines TRBV28 with TRBJ1-2, with D perhaps TRBD1 (5 bases). The CDR3 sequence is 14 residues long. The V end was cut by 3 bases, the J end by 6 bases, with 14 bases between. Germline assignment: CDR1 MDHEN and CDR2 SYDVKM. The CDR3, as DNA: TGTGCCAGCAGTTTTGCAGGGTTGGTGGATGGCTACACCTTC. Its protein product is CASSFAGLVDGYTF.

The chain's CDR3 is CASSDGLAGVSNEQFF. The CDR3 DNA is TGCGCCAGCAGTGACGGACTAGCGGGAGTCAGTAATGAGCAGTTCTTC. The chain links TRBV10-1 to TRBJ2-1, with TRBD2 matching 13 bases. The CDR3 has 16 residues. Germline V gene sequence: CDR1 WNHNN, CDR2 SYGVQD (reference sequence). V shed 3 bases and J 7 bases; nucleotides not matched to a gene: 6.

As for this clone: A far larger clone differs by one base, so this is likely a read error. The J gene is TRBJ2-2, the V gene TRBV30; D is unresolved. Germline V gene sequence: CDR1 GTSNPN, CDR2 SVGIG (reference sequence). The CDR3 runs 14 residues. The CDR3 DNA is TGTGCCTGGAGTGTGAGGCGGAACACCAGGGAGCTGTTTTTT. Its translation is CAWSVRRNTRELFF.

The chain links TRBV28 to TRBJ2-2; either TRBD1 or TRBD2 may fit D (5 bases each). CDR3 length equals 17 residues. Germline CDR1 reads MDHEN; CDR2 reads SYDVKM. The V end lost 1 base, the J end lost 6 bases, and 18 bases lay between the germline ends. CDR3 amino acids: CASSLSSPRRGAGELFF. The CDR3 nucleotides are TGTGCCAGCAGTTTATCTTCCCCGCGTAGAGGGGCCGGGGAGCTGTTTTTT. Based on the CDR3 plus reference TRBV28 and TRBJ2-2, the full variable domain is DVKVTQSSRYLVKRTGEKVFLECVQDMDHENMFWYRQDPGLGLRLIYFSYDVKMKEKGDIPEGYSVSREKKERFSLILESASTNQTSMYLCASSLSSPRRGAGELFFGEGSRLTVL.

The chain recombines TRBV27 with TRBJ2-3; the match to TRBD1 covers 9 bases. The CDR3 runs 15 residues. Germline V gives CDR1 MNHEY, CDR2 SMNVEV (reference sequence). The trim removed 4 bases at V and 0 bases at J, leaving 2 bases unmatched. The CDR3 nucleotides are TGTGCCAGCAGTTGGACAGGGGTCAGCACAGATACGCAGTATTTT. Its translation: CASSWTGVSTDTQYF.